The 3 T cell receptor beta chains reported below all come from one sample, sequenced in a study of OX40 agonist ivuxolimab in advanced cancers. Clones were sequenced by immunoSEQ multiplex PCR, and TCRdb holds only the in-frame ones, with some missing. The repertoire holds 55,000 to 80,000 clones, with 70% to 90% as singletons. This specimen consisted of CD4+ or CD8+ T cells sorted from blood, obtained in a trial of the OX40 agonist ivuxolimab. These receptors were obtained from an adult with an advanced solid tumor such as melanoma, head and neck, liver or kidney cancer.

J is TRBJ2-1 and V is TRBV7-2, with TRBD2 identical over 7 bases. There are 15 residues in the CDR3. Germline CDR1 and CDR2: SGHTA and FQGNSA. The junction had 7 bases not matched to a gene; V was cut back by 5 bases and J by 3 bases. Here the CDR3 DNA reads TGTGCCAGCAGCGGAGCGGGACCCGTCTACAATGAGCAGTTCTTC. As protein: CASSGAGPVYNEQFF.

The V call is TRBV5-1, the J call TRBJ2-1, with 7 nucleotides matching TRBD2. The CDR3 has 16 amino acids. J gave up 3 bases and V 0 bases, and 6 bases lay outside the gene matches. Germline V gene lookup returns CDR1 SGHRS and CDR2 YFSETQ. The CDR3 DNA reads as TGCGCCAGCAGCTTGGTTTCTAGCGGTCACTACAATGAGCAGTTCTTC. Translated, it gives CASSLVSSGHYNEQFF. The full variable domain, with the rest looked up from reference TRBV5-1 and TRBJ2-1, is KAGVTQTPRYLIKTRGQQVTLSCSPISGHRSVSWYQQTPGQGLQFLFEYFSETQRNKGNFPGRFSGRQFSNSRSEMNVSTLELGDSALYLCASSLVSSGHYNEQFFGPGTRLTVL.

This rearrangement joins TRBV5-4 to TRBJ1-2, with D possibly TRBD1 on 6 matching bases. Germline CDR1 and CDR2: SGHNT and YYREEE (reference sequence). The CDR3 contains 15 residues. The V end lost 1 base, the J end lost 4 bases, and 14 bases lay between the germline ends. DNA for the CDR3: TGTGCCAGCAGCTTGCAAGAGGGGGAACCCTATGGCTACACCTTC. It codes for CASSLQEGEPYGYTF. The variable domain in full, completed from reference TRBV5-4 and TRBJ1-2, reads ETGVTQSPTHLIKTRGQQVTLRCSSQSGHNTVSWYQQALGQGPQFIFQYYREEENGRGNFPPRFSGLQFPNYSSELNVNALELDDSALYLCASSLQEGEPYGYTFGSGTRLTVV.